A single sample gave rise to the 21 T cell receptor beta chains below, sequenced in a study of cytomegalovirus exposure and HLA in healthy donors. Produced via immunoSEQ multiplex PCR; TCRdb's table is partial and in-frame only. This sample has over 150,000 clones; about 90% occur once, and the top ten carry roughly 6%. Sequencing was performed on PBMCs. These receptors originate from a woman in her 30s in good health and CMV-seronegative.

A few counts support this clone. The rearrangement links TRBV2 to TRBJ1-1; 7 nucleotides match TRBD1. Germline assignment: CDR1 SNHLY and CDR2 FYNNEI. Unmatched junction bases numbered 5, after V lost 6 bases and J lost 1 base. The CDR3 sequence is 14 residues long. The CDR3 is CASRVGQPNTEAFF. CDR3 DNA: TGTGCCAGCAGAGTGGGACAGCCGAACACTGAAGCTTTCTTT.

The V and J genes are TRBV28 and TRBJ2-3; D not resolved. Looked up from germline, CDR1 is MDHEN and CDR2 is SYDVKM. This CDR3 has 13 amino acids. The V and J ends lost 4 bases and 7 bases respectively, with 12 bases between them. This chain's CDR3 is CASSSLPSHTQYF. DNA of the CDR3: TGTGCCAGCAGTTCCTTACCCAGTCATACGCAGTATTTT.

CDR3 DNA sequence: TGTGCCAGCAGCAAGCCATCTGAGGCGCTTGGAAACACCATATATTTT. Translation gives CASSKPSEALGNTIYF. This chain connects TRBV5-6 to TRBJ1-3; D is ambiguous. CDR1 is SGHDT, CDR2 YYEEEE, per germline. The length of the CDR3 is 16 residues. Trimming removed 4 bases from V and 3 bases from J, with 17 bases in between.

The chain uses TRBV2 and TRBJ2-7; tentatively, D is TRBD1 (6 bases). CDR1 is SNHLY, CDR2 FYNNEI, per germline. The CDR3 loop spans 12 amino acids. The V end was cut by 10 bases, the J end by 3 bases, with 13 bases between. CDR3 coding DNA: TGTGCCATTCGACAGGTGGGCTACGAGCAGTACTTC. Its translation is CAIRQVGYEQYF.

The gene calls are TRBV6-1 and TRBJ2-6; D call uncertain. CDR3 size: 15 residues. Looked up from germline, CDR1 is MNHNS and CDR2 is SASEGT. Trimming cost V 6 bases and J 1 base, with 10 bases left between them. CDR3 in amino acids: CASRGIGSGANVLTF. Written as DNA, the CDR3 is TGTGCCAGCAGGGGCATAGGGTCTGGGGCCAACGTCCTGACTTTC.

The chain has TRBV5-1 and TRBJ2-2; 8 positions match TRBD2. The CDR3 is 18 amino acids. Trimming cost V 4 bases and J 6 bases; bases outside gene matches: 17. Germline V lookup: CDR1 SGHRS, CDR2 YFSETQ. CDR3 in amino acids: CASSPLRIAAGGAGELFF. CDR3 nucleotide sequence: TGCGCCAGCAGCCCCCTCCGTATAGCGGCGGGAGGAGCCGGGGAGCTGTTTTTT.

V gene TRBV7-2 combines with J gene TRBJ2-7, with D hard to call. Germline values: CDR1 SGHTA, CDR2 FQGNSA. The CDR3 has 13 residues. V was pared by 2 bases and J by 4 bases, with 9 bases between. CDR3: CASSLTMRYEQYF. In nucleotides, the CDR3 is TGTGCCAGCAGCTTAACTATGAGGTACGAGCAGTACTTC. Complete variable domain (other parts from reference TRBV7-2 and TRBJ2-7): GAGVSQSPSNKVTEKGKDVELRCDPISGHTALYWYRQSLGQGLEFLIYFQGNSAPDKSGLPSDRFSAERTGGSVSTLTIQRTQQEDSAVYLCASSLTMRYEQYFGPGTRLTVT.

The DNA for the CDR3 is TGTGCCAGCAGCTGGGGACAGGGGGTTAGAGAGACCCAGTACTTC. Translated, it gives CASSWGQGVRETQYF. This chain uses TRBV7-6 with TRBJ2-5; 11 bases map to TRBD1. Per the germline V gene, CDR1 is SGHVS and CDR2 is FNYEAQ. Germline trimming cut 4 bases from V and 4 bases from J; bases unmatched to any gene: 5. The CDR3 sequence is 15 residues long.

DNA for the CDR3: TGCAGCGTTGTGGGCGGGGGGGTAGATACGCAGTATTTT. It is translated as CSVVGGGVDTQYF. The rearrangement joins TRBV29-1 to TRBJ2-3; 9 positions agree with TRBD2. Germline CDR1 SQVTM, CDR2 ANQGSEA. With 4 bases clipped from V and 5 bases from J, the junction kept 4 bases outside the gene matches. This CDR3 contains 13 residues.

This rearrangement joins TRBV7-9 to TRBJ1-2; 8 bases fit TRBD1. Germline V CDR1 and CDR2: SEHNR, FQNEAQ (reference sequence). The length of the CDR3 is 14 residues. The J segment lost 4 bases and the V segment lost 1 base, leaving 2 bases of the junction unmatched. The CDR3 protein is CASSLDRGAYGYTF. Here the CDR3 DNA reads TGTGCCAGCAGCTTAGACAGGGGGGCCTATGGCTACACCTTC.

This sequence joins TRBV10-3 and TRBJ2-3, with 12 bases lining up with TRBD2. Germline CDR1 and CDR2: ENHRY and SYGVKD. J lost 1 base, V lost 10 bases, and 9 bases had no gene match. The CDR3 length is 16 residues. The DNA of the CDR3 is TGTGCCACCGCTAGCGGGGGGGCGGACGGCACAGATACGCAGTATTTT. Translating it yields CATASGGADGTDTQYF.

The chain employs TRBV6-5 and TRBJ1-1; no clear D. V lost 6 bases, J lost 5 bases, and 10 bases lay in between. The CDR3 loop spans 12 amino acids. In germline, CDR1 is MNHEY, CDR2 SVGAGI. The CDR3 here is CASSPGRTEAFF. For the CDR3, the DNA is TGTGCCAGCAGCCCCGGGCGGACTGAAGCTTTCTTT.

This clone was recorded a few times. The chain combines TRBV5-4 with TRBJ1-1; D is undetermined. The V end lost 0 bases, the J end lost 1 base, and 7 bases lay between the germline ends. CDR3 length: 14 residues. Germline CDR1 reads SGHNT; CDR2 reads YYREEE (reference sequence). The CDR3 loop is CASSLGQPNTEAFF. CDR3 in DNA: TGTGCCAGCAGCTTGGGGCAGCCGAACACTGAAGCTTTCTTT.

The V gene is TRBV29-1, the J gene TRBJ2-2; TRBD1 might be the D (5 bases). Trimming took 7 bases from V and 1 from J, leaving 10 bases between them. Germline lookup yields CDR1 SQVTM and CDR2 ANQGSEA. This CDR3 spans 13 amino acids. The chain's CDR3 is CSAPDKNTGELFF. CDR3 DNA sequence: TGCAGCGCCCCGGACAAGAACACCGGGGAGCTGTTTTTT.

J is TRBJ2-3 and V is TRBV9, with TRBD2 identical over 8 bases. The length of the CDR3 is 14 residues. Per the germline V gene, CDR1 is SGDLS and CDR2 is YYNGEE. V lost 0 bases to trimming and J lost 6 bases; unmatched junction nucleotides: 3. The CDR3 loop is CASSVAAGVDTQYF. DNA for the CDR3: TGTGCCAGCAGCGTAGCAGCGGGAGTCGATACGCAGTATTTT.

The J gene is TRBJ2-5, the V gene TRBV6-1, with 9 positions matching TRBD1. The CDR3 loop spans 16 amino acids. Germline V lookup: CDR1 MNHNS, CDR2 SASEGT. V was clipped by 4 bases and J by 5 bases; unmatched bases: 11. CDR3 sequence: CASSGPDRGIQETQYF. DNA for the CDR3: TGTGCCAGCAGTGGACCTGACAGGGGGATTCAGGAGACCCAGTACTTC.

This chain uses TRBV5-6 with TRBJ2-7; 7 bases agree with TRBD2. V gave up 2 bases and J gave up 3 bases; unmatched junction bases: 2. Per the germline V gene, CDR1 is SGHDT and CDR2 is YYEEEE. This CDR3 spans 13 amino acids. CDR3 coding DNA: TGTGCCAGCAGCTTCCTAGCGGACTACGAGCAGTACTTC. It encodes CASSFLADYEQYF.

This clone was detected a few times. J is TRBJ2-5 and V is TRBV5-1; TRBD2 matches at 8 bases. The V and J ends lost 3 bases and 5 bases, in that order; junction bases with no gene match: 9. From germline, CDR1 is SGHRS and CDR2 YFSETQ. The CDR3 length is 15 residues. CDR3 bases: TGCGCCAGCAGCTCAGCGGGAGCCTGGCAGGAGACCCAGTACTTC. Translating gives CASSSAGAWQETQYF. The entire variable domain, with the rest obtained from reference TRBV5-1 and TRBJ2-5, is as follows: KAGVTQTPRYLIKTRGQQVTLSCSPISGHRSVSWYQQTPGQGLQFLFEYFSETQRNKGNFPGRFSGRQFSNSRSEMNVSTLELGDSALYLCASSSAGAWQETQYFGPGTRLLVL.

The chain couples TRBV6-5 to TRBJ1-1; D remains ambiguous. CDR1 and CDR2 from the germline V gene are MNHEY and SVGAGI. With 2 bases removed from V and 1 base from J, the gap between germline ends came to 14 bases. The CDR3 consists of 16 residues. CDR3: CASSYGGSWGNTEAFF. CDR3 bases: TGTGCCAGCAGTTACGGCGGGAGCTGGGGGAACACTGAAGCTTTCTTT.

This clone was seen only a few times. The J gene is TRBJ2-7, the V gene TRBV9; D tentatively reads TRBD1 or TRBD2 (5 bases each). The CDR3 loop spans 13 amino acids. The germline V and J ends were trimmed by 0 bases and 5 bases, with 9 bases remaining between them. Germline assignment: CDR1 SGDLS and CDR2 YYNGEE. The DNA of the CDR3 is TGTGCCAGCAGCGTAGAGGTGGGACACGAGCAGTACTTC. Translated, it gives CASSVEVGHEQYF.

V gene TRBV27 combines with J gene TRBJ2-3; D is perhaps TRBD2 (6 bases). Germline CDR1 MNHEY, CDR2 SMNVEV (reference sequence). Trimming took 8 bases from V and 0 from J, leaving 12 bases between them. The CDR3 consists of 14 residues. For the CDR3, the DNA is TGTGCCAGCTCGGTGGGGGGTAGCACAGATACGCAGTATTTT. It is translated as CASSVGGSTDTQYF.